One and the same sample provided the 23 T cell receptor beta chains below, sequenced in a study of shared clonotypes between healthy human individuals. Clones were read by immunoSEQ multiplex PCR, and TCRdb kept only the in-frame ones, dropping some. The table lists 2 million to 2.5 million clones, 85% to 95% of them singletons, with roughly 0.34% in the top ten. Sequenced input: naive CD4+ T cells from PBMCs. Described subset: CD45RA+ positively selected. The receptors come from a man aged 18 to 30 in good health. Some clones in this sample may be carry-over from other donors' samples.

The CDR3, as DNA: TGCAGCGTTCCGGGGAGGGCACATAACACTGAAGCTTTCTTT. It is translated as CSVPGRAHNTEAFF. This sequence joins TRBV29-1 and TRBJ1-1; D is undetermined. V was clipped by 5 bases and J by 2 bases, with 15 bases between them. Germline CDR1 is SQVTM and CDR2 is ANQGSEA. There are 14 residues in the CDR3.

The chain combines TRBV28 with TRBJ1-4; no clear D gene. The CDR3 totals 15 residues. CDR1 and CDR2 (germline): MDHEN, SYDVKM. V was pared by 2 bases and J by 14 bases, with 21 bases between. The CDR3 DNA reads TGTGCCAGCAGTTTAGGTGGCTCCCCATGGAAAACTCTGTTTTTT. Translated: CASSLGGSPWKTLFF.

The gene calls are TRBV28 and TRBJ2-7; D is uncertain. V shed 6 bases and J shed 2 bases, with 8 bases lying between them. Per the germline V gene, CDR1 is MDHEN and CDR2 is SYDVKM. The CDR3 length is 12 residues. The DNA of the CDR3 is TGTGCCAGCAGGGTCTTCCCCTACGAGCAGTACTTC. This codes for CASRVFPYEQYF.

DNA of the CDR3: TGTGCCAGCAGCTTCGCGGGGGGAAAACTGTTTTTT. This encodes CASSFAGGKLFF. The rearrangement joins TRBV7-4 to TRBJ1-4; D perhaps matches TRBD1 (5 bases). The CDR3 is 12 amino acids. From germline, CDR1 is SGHVT and CDR2 SQSDAQ. V was pared by 3 bases and J by 10 bases, with 9 bases between.

The sample holds one count of this clone. A read error may account for a junction end that differs from germline. The CDR3 here is CASSEPRGYGQYF. CDR3 DNA sequence: TGTGCCAGCAGTGAACCGCGGGGCTACGGGCAGTACTTC. The chain couples TRBV2 to TRBJ2-7, with D maybe TRBD2 (6 bases). This CDR3 region has 13 residues. CDR1 and CDR2 (germline): SNHLY, FYNNEI.

This clone was observed once. The V gene is TRBV28, the J gene TRBJ1-5; the match to TRBD1 covers 10 bases. Germline lookup yields CDR1 MDHEN and CDR2 SYDVKM. The CDR3 spans 16 residues. V dropped 5 bases and J dropped 5; count of bases not matched to a gene: 9. The CDR3 protein is CASSSPGTGVHQPQHF. CDR3 DNA: TGTGCCAGCAGTAGTCCCGGGACAGGGGTTCATCAGCCCCAGCATTTT.

V and J are TRBV11-2 and TRBJ1-2, with D unresolved. The CDR3 has 14 amino acids. Per the germline V gene, CDR1 is SGHAT and CDR2 is FQNNGV. Trimming removed 5 bases at V and 6 bases at J, with 16 bases between. This CDR3 is CASSATQAGDGYTF. Written as DNA, the CDR3 is TGTGCCAGCAGCGCCACCCAGGCAGGCGATGGCTACACCTTC.

The chain is built from TRBV6-5 and TRBJ1-2; D is unresolved. V lost 8 bases to trimming and J lost 5 bases, with 21 bases between them. The germline V gene has CDR1 MNHEY and CDR2 SVGAGI. CDR3 length equals 15 residues. This chain's CDR3 is CASSAGPGVGYGYTF. CDR3 DNA: TGTGCCAGCTCAGCCGGGCCAGGCGTAGGGTATGGCTACACCTTC.

Comments on this clone: The identical CDR3 is also encoded by other nucleotide sequences in the sample. This chain connects TRBV10-1 to TRBJ2-3, with 9 positions matching TRBD2. V shed 6 bases and J 4 bases; nucleotides not matched to a gene: 5. Germline V gene sequence: CDR1 WNHNN, CDR2 SYGVQD (reference sequence). The CDR3 totals 14 residues. DNA for the CDR3: TGCGCCAGCAGCCTTAGCGGGAGCCCAGATACGCAGTATTTT. It specifies CASSLSGSPDTQYF.

The rearrangement joins TRBV4-2 to TRBJ2-1; TRBD1 agrees at 9 bases. The length of the CDR3 is 18 residues. Germline loops: CDR1 LGHNA, CDR2 YNFKEQ. Trimming at V came to 0 bases and at J to 8 bases, leaving 14 bases not matched to a gene. Here the CDR3 reads CASSQDGGQGRNLDEQFF. CDR3 bases: TGTGCCAGCAGCCAAGATGGGGGACAGGGAAGAAATCTGGATGAGCAGTTCTTC.

This clone was counted once. The V call is TRBV5-1, the J call TRBJ2-5; D is perhaps TRBD2 (7 bases). The germline CDR1 and CDR2 sequences are SGHRS and YFSETQ. Trimming stripped 3 bases from V and 5 bases from J, with 17 bases between. This CDR3 contains 15 residues. The CDR3 loop is CASSSGSGGGETQYF. CDR3 sequence (DNA): TGCGCCAGCAGCTCGGGCTCGGGGGGCGGGGAGACCCAGTACTTC.

CDR3 in amino acids: CASRSGANVLTF. The CDR3, as DNA: TGTGCCAGCAGGTCTGGGGCCAACGTCCTGACTTTC. The chain employs TRBV5-5 and TRBJ2-6; D not certain. This CDR3 is 12 amino acids long. In germline, CDR1 is SGHKS, CDR2 YYEKEE (reference sequence). With 5 bases removed from V and 1 base from J, the gap between germline ends came to 1 base.

The chain links TRBV5-1 to TRBJ2-7, with 7 bases identical to TRBD2. Germline trimming cut 5 bases from V and 3 bases from J; bases unmatched to any gene: 8. Per the germline V gene, CDR1 is SGHRS and CDR2 is YFSETQ. CDR3 length: 14 residues. CDR3 amino acids: CASSTWGEGYEQYF. The CDR3 nucleotides read TGCGCCAGCAGTACTTGGGGGGAGGGCTACGAGCAGTACTTC.

The chain couples TRBV5-4 to TRBJ1-2; D is unclear. The CDR3 runs to 14 residues. The V gene lost 4 bases and the J gene lost 0 bases, with 10 bases spanning the gap. Germline-derived CDR1 and CDR2 are SGHNT and YYREEE (reference sequence). The CDR3 nucleotides are TGTGCCAGCAGCCCCATCAGCTCTAACTATGGCTACACCTTC. Translated: CASSPISSNYGYTF. Filled out from reference TRBV5-4 and TRBJ1-2, the complete variable domain reads ETGVTQSPTHLIKTRGQQVTLRCSSQSGHNTVSWYQQALGQGPQFIFQYYREEENGRGNFPPRFSGLQFPNYSSELNVNALELDDSALYLCASSPISSNYGYTFGSGTRLTVV.

The J gene is TRBJ1-4, the V gene TRBV29-1; D perhaps matches TRBD1 (5 bases). CDR3 length: 13 residues. Germline V CDR1 and CDR2: SQVTM, ANQGSEA. V was clipped by 6 bases and J by 1 base, with 9 bases between them. The CDR3 DNA reads as TGCAGCGTCCAGGGTAGAACTAATGAAAAACTGTTTTTT. Its protein product is CSVQGRTNEKLFF.

This clone was seen a few times. V gene TRBV9 combines with J gene TRBJ1-1; D unresolved. Looked up from germline, CDR1 is SGDLS and CDR2 is YYNGEE. Trimming shortened V by 0 bases and J by 7 bases, and 16 bases separated the two germline ends. The CDR3 runs 15 residues. CDR3 in amino acids: CASSVVEDPRFEAFF. In nucleotides, the CDR3 is TGTGCCAGCAGCGTAGTTGAGGACCCCCGATTTGAAGCTTTCTTT.

This clone has just one count. The chain employs TRBV28 and TRBJ1-2; D perhaps matches TRBD1 (6 bases). Germline values: CDR1 MDHEN, CDR2 SYDVKM. Trimming cost V 3 bases and J 4 bases, with 12 bases left between them. The CDR3 is 14 residues long. CDR3 nucleotides: TGTGCCAGCAGTTTGGGGGCCCAATCCTATGGCTACACCTTC. Residues: CASSLGAQSYGYTF.

The CDR3 sequence: CASSVGQGSTGETQYF. The DNA of the CDR3 is TGTGCCAGCAGCGTAGGCCAGGGCTCCACGGGGGAGACCCAGTACTTC. This chain links TRBV9 with TRBJ2-5; D is perhaps TRBD1 or TRBD2 (5 bases each). Germline CDR1 reads SGDLS; CDR2 reads YYNGEE. The CDR3 sequence is 16 residues long. With 0 bases removed from V and 5 bases from J, the gap between germline ends came to 17 bases.

The genes are TRBV18 and TRBJ1-1, with a possible D match to TRBD1 (6 bases). Per the germline V gene, CDR1 is KGHSH and CDR2 is LQKENI. This CDR3 region has 15 residues. Trimming cost V 3 bases and J 0 bases, with 11 bases left between them. The CDR3 coding sequence is TGTGCCAGCTCACCCGCGACAGGTTTGAACACTGAAGCTTTCTTT. Its translation is CASSPATGLNTEAFF. Based on the CDR3 plus reference TRBV18 and TRBJ1-1, the full variable domain is NAGVMQNPRHLVRRRGQEARLRCSPMKGHSHVYWYRQLPEEGLKFMVYLQKENIIDESGMPKERFSAEFPKEGPSILRIQQVVRGDSAAYFCASSPATGLNTEAFFGQGTRLTVV.

The gene calls are TRBV5-1 and TRBJ2-3, with TRBD1 identical over 8 bases. Germline values: CDR1 SGHRS, CDR2 YFSETQ. The CDR3 runs 15 residues. Germline trimming cut 0 bases from V and 4 bases from J; bases unmatched to any gene: 4. CDR3 coding DNA: TGCGCCAGCAGCTTGGGGACAGGGAGTCCAGATACGCAGTATTTT. Protein sequence: CASSLGTGSPDTQYF.

The chain joins TRBV19 to TRBJ1-5, with TRBD1 as a possible D gene (5 bases). Germline V CDR1 and CDR2: LNHDA, SQIVND (reference sequence). This CDR3 spans 14 amino acids. Trimming stripped 4 bases from V and 8 bases from J, with 15 bases between. CDR3 coding DNA: TGTGCCAGTAGTAAGGGGACCGGTCGGGAGCCCCAGCATTTT. This gives the protein CASSKGTGREPQHF. Using reference TRBV19 and TRBJ1-5 for the parts outside the CDR3, the full variable domain is DGGITQSPKYLFRKEGQNVTLSCEQNLNHDAMYWYRQDPGQGLRLIYYSQIVNDFQKGDIAEGYSVSREKKESFPLTVTSAQKNPTAFYLCASSKGTGREPQHFGDGTRLSIL.

This sequence joins TRBV30 and TRBJ2-7; 7 nucleotides align to TRBD2. Germline values: CDR1 GTSNPN, CDR2 SVGIG (reference sequence). Unmatched junction bases numbered 10, after V lost 7 bases and J lost 4 bases. This CDR3 comprises 13 residues. CDR3: CAYGRPPPYEQYF. CDR3 in DNA: TGTGCCTACGGGAGGCCGCCTCCTTACGAGCAGTACTTC.

The chain uses TRBV28 and TRBJ1-5; 9 nucleotides line up with TRBD1. The CDR3 sequence is 15 residues long. The V gene's germline CDR1 is MDHEN and CDR2 SYDVKM. Trimming took 6 bases from V and 5 from J; bases not matched to a gene: 8. The CDR3: CASRGRDRVHQPQHF. CDR3 DNA: TGTGCCAGCAGGGGGCGGGACAGGGTCCATCAGCCCCAGCATTTT.